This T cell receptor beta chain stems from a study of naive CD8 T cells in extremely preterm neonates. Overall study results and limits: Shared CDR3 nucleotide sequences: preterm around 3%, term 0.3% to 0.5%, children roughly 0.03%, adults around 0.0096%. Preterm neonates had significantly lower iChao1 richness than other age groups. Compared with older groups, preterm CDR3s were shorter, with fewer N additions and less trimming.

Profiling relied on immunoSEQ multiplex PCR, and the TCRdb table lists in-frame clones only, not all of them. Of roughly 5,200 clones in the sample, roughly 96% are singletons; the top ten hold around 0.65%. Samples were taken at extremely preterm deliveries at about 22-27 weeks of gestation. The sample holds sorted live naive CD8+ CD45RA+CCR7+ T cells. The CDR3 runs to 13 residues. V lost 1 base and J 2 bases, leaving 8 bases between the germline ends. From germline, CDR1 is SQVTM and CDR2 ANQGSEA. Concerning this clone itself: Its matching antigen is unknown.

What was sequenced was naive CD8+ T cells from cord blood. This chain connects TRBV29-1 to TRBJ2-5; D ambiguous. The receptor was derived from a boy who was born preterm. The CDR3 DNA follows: TGCAGCGTTGAAGCAGCAATACAAGAGACCCAGTACTTC. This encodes CSVEAAIQETQYF.